This T cell receptor beta chain was recovered during a study of control samples from healthy donors and cancer patients. Per the germline V gene, CDR1 is LGHDT and CDR2 is YNNKEL (reference sequence). V lost 3 bases and J lost 5, with 19 bases in between. The CDR3 totals 16 residues. Sequencing used immunoSEQ multiplex PCR; TCRdb keeps in-frame clones, though not all of them. The table lists about 96,000 clones, 90% to 95% of them singletons. The TCR was taken from a man between 18 and 35 years old in good health. The chain is built from TRBV3-1 (or the pseudogene TRBV3-2) and TRBJ2-5, with D possibly TRBD1 on 6 matching bases. The material sequenced was blood. The CDR3 loop reads CASSQATGNRAETQYF. The CDR3 DNA reads as TGTGCCAGCAGCCAGGCGACAGGTAACAGGGCGGAGACCCAGTACTTC.